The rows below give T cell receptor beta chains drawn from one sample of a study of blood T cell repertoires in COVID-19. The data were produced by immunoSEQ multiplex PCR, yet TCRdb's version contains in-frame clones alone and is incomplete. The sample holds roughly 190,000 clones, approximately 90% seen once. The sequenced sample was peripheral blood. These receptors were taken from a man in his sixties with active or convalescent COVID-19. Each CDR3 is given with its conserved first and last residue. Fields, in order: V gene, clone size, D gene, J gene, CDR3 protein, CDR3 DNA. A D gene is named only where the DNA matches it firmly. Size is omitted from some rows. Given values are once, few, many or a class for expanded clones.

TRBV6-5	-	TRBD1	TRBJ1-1	CASSSPHRGEGAFF	TGTGCCAGCAGTTCCCCCCACAGGGGCGAGGGAGCTTTCTTT
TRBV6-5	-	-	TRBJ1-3	CASRSSGNTIYF	TGTGCCTCTAGGAGCTCTGGAAACACCATATATTTT
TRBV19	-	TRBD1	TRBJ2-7	CASSIKTGGIYEQYF	TGTGCCAGTAGTATAAAGACAGGGGGAATTTACGAGCAGTACTTC
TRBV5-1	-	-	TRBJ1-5	CASSRSGDSNQPQHF	TGCGCCAGCAGCCGTTCGGGGGATAGCAATCAGCCCCAGCATTTT
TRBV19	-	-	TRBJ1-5	CASSWVAGAQPQHF	TGTGCCAGTAGCTGGGTAGCGGGGGCCCAGCCCCAGCATTTT
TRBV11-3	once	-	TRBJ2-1	CASSLVRDNEQFF	TGTGCCAGCAGCCTAGTTAGAGACAATGAGCAGTTCTTC
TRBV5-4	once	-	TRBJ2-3	CASSLAGDRITDTQYF	TGTGCCAGCAGCTTGGCCGGAGACAGGATAACAGATACGCAGTATTTT
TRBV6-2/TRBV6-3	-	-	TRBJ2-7	CASSYSLRRAGSEQYF	TGTGCCAGCAGTTACTCGCTCCGGCGTGCCGGGAGCGAGCAGTACTTC
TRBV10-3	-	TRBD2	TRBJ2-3	CAIRETSGGAGSSDTQYF	TGCGCCATCCGTGAAACTAGCGGGGGGGCGGGGAGCTCAGATACGCAGTATTTT
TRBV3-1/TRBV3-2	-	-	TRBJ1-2	CASSQEPPPRGAGYTF	TGTGCCAGCAGCCAAGAACCCCCCCCTCGGGGGGCTGGCTACACCTTC
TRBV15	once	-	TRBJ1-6	CATRRVPFNSPLHF	TGTGCCACCCGGAGGGTTCCTTTTAATTCACCCCTCCACTTT
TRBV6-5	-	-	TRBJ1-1	CASRYGRGTEAFF	TGTGCCAGCAGATACGGGAGGGGGACTGAAGCTTTCTTT